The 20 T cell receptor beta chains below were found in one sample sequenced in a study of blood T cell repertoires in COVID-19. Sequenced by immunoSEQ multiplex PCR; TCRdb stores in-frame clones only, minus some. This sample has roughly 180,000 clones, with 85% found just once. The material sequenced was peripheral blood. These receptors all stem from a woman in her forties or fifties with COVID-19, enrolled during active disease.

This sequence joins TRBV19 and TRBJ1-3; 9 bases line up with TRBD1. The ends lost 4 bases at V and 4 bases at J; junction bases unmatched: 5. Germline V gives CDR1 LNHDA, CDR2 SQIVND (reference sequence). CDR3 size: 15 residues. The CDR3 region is CASSTGTGSGNTIYF. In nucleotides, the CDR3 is TGTGCCAGTAGTACCGGGACAGGGTCCGGAAACACCATATATTTT.

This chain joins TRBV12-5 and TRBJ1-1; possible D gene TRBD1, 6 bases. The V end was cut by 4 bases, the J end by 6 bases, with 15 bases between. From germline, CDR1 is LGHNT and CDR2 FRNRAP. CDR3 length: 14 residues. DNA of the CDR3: TGTGCTAGTGGTTCCTCCGGGACACCCCCTGAAGCTTTCTTT. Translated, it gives CASGSSGTPPEAFF.

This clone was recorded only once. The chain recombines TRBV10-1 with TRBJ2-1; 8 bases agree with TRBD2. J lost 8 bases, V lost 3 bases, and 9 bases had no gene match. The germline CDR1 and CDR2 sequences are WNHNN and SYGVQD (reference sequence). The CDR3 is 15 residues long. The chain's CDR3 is CASSDGGGRMDEQFF. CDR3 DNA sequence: TGCGCCAGCAGTGACGGCGGGGGGAGGATGGATGAGCAGTTCTTC.

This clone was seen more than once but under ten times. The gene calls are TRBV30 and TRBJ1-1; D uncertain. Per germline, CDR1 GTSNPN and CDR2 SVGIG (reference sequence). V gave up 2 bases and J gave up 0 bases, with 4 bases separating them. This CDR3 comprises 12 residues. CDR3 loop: CAWSHVNTEAFF. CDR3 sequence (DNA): TGTGCCTGGAGTCATGTGAACACTGAAGCTTTCTTT. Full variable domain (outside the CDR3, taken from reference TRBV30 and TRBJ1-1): SQTIHQWPATLVQPVGSPLSLECTVEGTSNPNLYWYRQAAGRGLQLLFYSVGIGQISSEVPQNLSASRPQDRQFILSSKKLLLSDSGFYLCAWSHVNTEAFFGQGTRLTVV.

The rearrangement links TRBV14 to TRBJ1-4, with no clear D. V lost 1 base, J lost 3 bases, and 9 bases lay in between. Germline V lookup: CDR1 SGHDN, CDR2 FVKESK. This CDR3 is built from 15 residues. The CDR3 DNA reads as TGTGCCAGCAGCCAAGTTAGAGGGCCTAATGAAAAACTGTTTTTT. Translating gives CASSQVRGPNEKLFF.

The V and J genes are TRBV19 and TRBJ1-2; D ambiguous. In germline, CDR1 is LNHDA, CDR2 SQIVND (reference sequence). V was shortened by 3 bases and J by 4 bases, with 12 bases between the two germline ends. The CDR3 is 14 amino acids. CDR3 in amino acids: CASSMTQLIYGYTF. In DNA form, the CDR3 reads TGTGCCAGTAGTATGACACAGCTAATCTATGGCTACACCTTC.

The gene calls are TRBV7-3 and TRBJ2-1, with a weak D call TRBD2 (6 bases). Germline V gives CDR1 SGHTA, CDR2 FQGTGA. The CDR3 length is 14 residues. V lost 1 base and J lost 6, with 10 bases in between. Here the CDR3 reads CASSLNGGGNEQFF. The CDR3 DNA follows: TGTGCCAGCAGCTTAAACGGGGGAGGCAATGAGCAGTTCTTC.

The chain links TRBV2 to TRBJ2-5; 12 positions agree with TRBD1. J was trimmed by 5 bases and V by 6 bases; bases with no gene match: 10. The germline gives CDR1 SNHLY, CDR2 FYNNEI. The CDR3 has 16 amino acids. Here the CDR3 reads CASRAWDRGLWETQYF. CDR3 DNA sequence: TGTGCCAGCAGGGCATGGGACAGGGGGCTTTGGGAGACCCAGTACTTC.

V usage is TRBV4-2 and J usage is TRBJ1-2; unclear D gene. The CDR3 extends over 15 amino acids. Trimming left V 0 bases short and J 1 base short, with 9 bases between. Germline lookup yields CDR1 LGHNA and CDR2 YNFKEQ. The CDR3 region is CASSQDGSVNYGYTF. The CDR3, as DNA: TGTGCCAGCAGCCAAGATGGGAGCGTTAACTATGGCTACACCTTC.

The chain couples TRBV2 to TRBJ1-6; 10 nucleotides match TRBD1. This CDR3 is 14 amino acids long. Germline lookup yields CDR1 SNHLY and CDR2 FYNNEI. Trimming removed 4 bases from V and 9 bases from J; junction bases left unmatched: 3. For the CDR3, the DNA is TGTGCCAGCAGTGGGGGGACAGGGGTTTCACCCCTCCACTTT. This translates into CASSGGTGVSPLHF. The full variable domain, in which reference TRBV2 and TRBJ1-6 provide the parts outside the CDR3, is EPEVTQTPSHQVTQMGQEVILRCVPISNHLYFYWYRQILGQKVEFLVSFYNNEISEKSEIFDDQFSVERPDGSNFTLKIRSTKLEDSAMYFCASSGGTGVSPLHFGNGTRLTVT.

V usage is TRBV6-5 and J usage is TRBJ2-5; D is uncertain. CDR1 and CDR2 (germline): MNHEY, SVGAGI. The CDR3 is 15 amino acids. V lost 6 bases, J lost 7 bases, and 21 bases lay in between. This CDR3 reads CASSETLVGIVTQYF. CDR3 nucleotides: TGTGCCAGCAGCGAGACTTTAGTTGGTATAGTGACCCAGTACTTC.

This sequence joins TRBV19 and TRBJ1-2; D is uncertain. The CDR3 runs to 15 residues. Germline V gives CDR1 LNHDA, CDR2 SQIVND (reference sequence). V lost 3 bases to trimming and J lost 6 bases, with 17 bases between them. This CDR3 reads CASSINEVAKDGYTF. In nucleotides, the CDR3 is TGTGCCAGTAGTATTAATGAGGTGGCGAAGGATGGCTACACCTTC.

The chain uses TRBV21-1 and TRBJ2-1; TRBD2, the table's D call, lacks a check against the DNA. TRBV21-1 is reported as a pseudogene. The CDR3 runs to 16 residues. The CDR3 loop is CASSPGIGGSYNEQFF. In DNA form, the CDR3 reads TGTGCCAGCAGCCCGGGGATCGGCGGCTCCTACAATGAGCAGTTCTTC.

DNA for the CDR3: TGTGCCAGCTCAGGGGTCCTTTTTGGAAAACTGTTTTTT. It encodes CASSGVLFGKLFF. The rearrangement joins TRBV2 to TRBJ1-4, with D perhaps matching TRBD1 (6 bases). CDR3 length: 13 residues. Germline lookup yields CDR1 SNHLY and CDR2 FYNNEI. Trimming took off 8 bases at V and 10 bases at J, with 17 bases between the two ends.

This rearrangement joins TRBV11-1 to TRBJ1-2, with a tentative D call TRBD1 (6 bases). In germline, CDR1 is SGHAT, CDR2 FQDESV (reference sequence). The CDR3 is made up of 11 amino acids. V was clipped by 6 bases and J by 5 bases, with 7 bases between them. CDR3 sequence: CASSTGYGYTF. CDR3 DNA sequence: TGTGCCAGCAGTACAGGGTATGGCTACACCTTC. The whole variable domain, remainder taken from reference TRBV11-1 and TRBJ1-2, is EAEVAQSPRYKITEKSQAVAFWCDPISGHATLYWYRQILGQGPELLVQFQDESVVDDSQLPKDRFSAERLKGVDSTLKIQPAELGDSAMYLCASSTGYGYTFGSGTRLTVV.

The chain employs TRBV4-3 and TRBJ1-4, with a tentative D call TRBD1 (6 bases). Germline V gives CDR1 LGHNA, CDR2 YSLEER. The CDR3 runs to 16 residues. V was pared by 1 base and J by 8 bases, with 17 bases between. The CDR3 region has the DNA TGCGCCAGCAGCCAAGTCGGGGTGCAAGGGGGAGAAAAACTGTTTTTT. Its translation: CASSQVGVQGGEKLFF.

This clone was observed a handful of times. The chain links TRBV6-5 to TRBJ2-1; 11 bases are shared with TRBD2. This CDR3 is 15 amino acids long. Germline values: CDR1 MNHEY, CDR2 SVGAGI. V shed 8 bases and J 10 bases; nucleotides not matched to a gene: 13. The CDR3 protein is CASLRVAGGPGEQFF. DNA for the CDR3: TGTGCCAGCCTCCGGGTAGCGGGGGGGCCAGGAGAGCAGTTCTTC.

The DNA of the CDR3 is TGTGCCAGCAGCTTAGTGGTAGGGGGATCCTATGGCTACACCTTC. It yields the protein CASSLVVGGSYGYTF. The rearrangement joins TRBV7-2 to TRBJ1-2; D possibly corresponds to TRBD1 (6 bases). The CDR3 contains 15 residues. Per the germline V gene, CDR1 is SGHTA and CDR2 is FQGNSA. Trimming pared 1 base from V and 4 bases from J, leaving 13 bases between.

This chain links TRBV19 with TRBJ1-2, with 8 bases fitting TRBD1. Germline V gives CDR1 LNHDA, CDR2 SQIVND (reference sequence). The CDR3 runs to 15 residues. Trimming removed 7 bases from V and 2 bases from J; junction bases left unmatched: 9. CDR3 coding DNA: TGTGCCAGTAACCTACAATGGACAGGGAACTATGGCTACACCTTC. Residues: CASNLQWTGNYGYTF.

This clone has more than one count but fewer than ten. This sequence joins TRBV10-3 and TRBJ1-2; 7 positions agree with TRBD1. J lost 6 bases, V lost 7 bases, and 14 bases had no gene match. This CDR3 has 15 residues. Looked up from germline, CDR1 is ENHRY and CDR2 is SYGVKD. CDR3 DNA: TGTGCCATCATTAAAAACCCAGGGGGTATGGATGGCTACACCTTC. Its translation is CAIIKNPGGMDGYTF.